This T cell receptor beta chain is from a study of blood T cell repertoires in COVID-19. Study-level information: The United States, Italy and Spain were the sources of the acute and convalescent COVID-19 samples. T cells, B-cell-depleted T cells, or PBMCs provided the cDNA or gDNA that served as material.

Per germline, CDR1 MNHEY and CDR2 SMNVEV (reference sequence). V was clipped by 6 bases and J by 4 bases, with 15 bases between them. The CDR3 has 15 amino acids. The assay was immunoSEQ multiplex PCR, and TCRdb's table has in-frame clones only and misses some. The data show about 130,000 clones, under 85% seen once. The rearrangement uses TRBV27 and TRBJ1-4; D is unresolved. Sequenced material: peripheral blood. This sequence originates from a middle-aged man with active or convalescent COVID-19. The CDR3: CASRRGRKVNEKLFF. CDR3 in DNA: TGTGCCAGCAGGAGAGGGAGGAAAGTTAATGAAAAACTGTTTTTT.